The present T cell receptor beta chain was sequenced within a study of CD4 T cells in relation to SARS-CoV-2 and coronaviruses. Study-wide context: PBMCs were cultured with antigen for roughly 10 days before TCR beta sequencing. Study-level points and caveats: Roughly 65% of donors had memory CD4+ clonotypes crossrecognizing SARS-CoV-2 and common cold coronavirus spike.

V was trimmed by 6 bases and J by 9 bases, leaving 12 bases between them. The CDR3 sequence is 12 residues long. On this clone itself: Its matching antigen is unknown.

The repertoire was sequenced with immunoSEQ multiplex PCR; TCRdb's copy has only in-frame clones and lacks some. This sample has 20,000 to 25,000 clones; 65% to 80% occur once, and the top ten carry about 15%. CD4+ T cells from unexposed donors were obtained before the COVID-19 pandemic (2011-2018). After ten to eleven days of culture, CD4+ T cells were isolated. V is TRBV12-3 or TRBV12-4 and J is TRBJ2-1; weak D call: TRBD2 (6 bases). The source is a human donor in good health. The material sequenced was CD4+ T cells from PBMCs, cultured in vitro. In nucleotides, the CDR3 is TGTGCCAGCAGCTACTCTAGCGCTGAGCAGTTCTTC. Translation gives CASSYSSAEQFF.